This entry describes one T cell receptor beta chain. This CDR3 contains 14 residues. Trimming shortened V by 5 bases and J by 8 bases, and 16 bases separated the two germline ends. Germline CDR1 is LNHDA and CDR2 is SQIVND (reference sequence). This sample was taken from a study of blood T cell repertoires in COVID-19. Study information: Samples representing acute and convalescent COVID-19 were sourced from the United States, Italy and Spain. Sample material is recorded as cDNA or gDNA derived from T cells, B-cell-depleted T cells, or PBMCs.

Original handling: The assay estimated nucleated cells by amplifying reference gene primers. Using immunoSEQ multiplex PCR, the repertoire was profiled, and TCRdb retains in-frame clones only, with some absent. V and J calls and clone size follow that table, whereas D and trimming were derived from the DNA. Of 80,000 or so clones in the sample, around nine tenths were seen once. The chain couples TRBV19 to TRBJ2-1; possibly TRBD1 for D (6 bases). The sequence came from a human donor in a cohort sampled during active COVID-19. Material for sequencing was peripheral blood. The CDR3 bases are TGTGCCAGTAGTGTAGGGACATCTTACGATGAGCAGTTCTTC. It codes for CASSVGTSYDEQFF.